A selection of T cell receptor beta chains follows, all from one sample in a study of cytomegalovirus exposure and HLA in healthy donors. The assay was immunoSEQ multiplex PCR, and TCRdb's table has in-frame clones only and misses some. The data hold some 60,000 clones, with over 60% observed a single time. The sample consisted of PBMCs. Every receptor here comes from a young woman in good health and CMV-seronegative. CDR3s include the opening cysteine and the closing phenylalanine or tryptophan. The D gene is left open where the match is weak. A row's size may be missing; if present it is once, few, many or a size class.

J,size,V,D,CDR3,DNA
TRBJ2-2,-,TRBV27,TRBD2,CASSLAGGILTGELFF,TGTGCCAGCAGTTTAGCGGGAGGGATTCTCACCGGGGAGCTGTTTTTT
TRBJ2-1,-,TRBV27,TRBD2,CASSFGGRTGNEQFF,TGTGCCAGCAGTTTTGGCGGGAGGACGGGGAATGAGCAGTTCTTC
TRBJ2-1,few,TRBV7-6,TRBD2,CASSLEVVGSGIRDEQFF,TGTGCCAGCAGCTTAGAAGTGGTGGGTAGCGGGATTCGGGATGAGCAGTTCTTC
TRBJ2-7,-,TRBV5-8,-,CASNLEGGTDEQYF,TGTGCCAGCAACTTAGAGGGAGGTACGGACGAGCAGTACTTC
TRBJ2-3,-,TRBV13,TRBD1,CASSTSGTGSGDTQYF,TGTGCCAGCAGCACCTCCGGGACAGGGTCGGGAGATACGCAGTATTTT
TRBJ2-7,-,TRBV5-1,-,CASSLATPSEQYF,TGCGCCAGCAGCTTGGCAACACCGTCTGAGCAGTACTTC
TRBJ2-1,-,TRBV6-5,TRBD2,CASSRLAGYNEQFF,TGTGCCAGCAGTCGACTAGCGGGGTACAATGAGCAGTTCTTC
TRBJ2-3,once,TRBV11-2,TRBD2,CASSFSGRTDTQYF,TGTGCCAGCAGCTTTAGCGGGAGGACAGATACGCAGTATTTT
TRBJ2-3,-,TRBV28,-,CASSLQGWADTQYF,TGTGCCAGCAGTTTACAGGGGTGGGCAGATACGCAGTATTTT
TRBJ2-1,-,TRBV30,-,CACRSESSYNEQFF,TGTGCCTGTCGGAGTGAAAGCTCCTACAATGAGCAGTTCTTC
TRBJ2-1,once,TRBV5-1,TRBD2,CASSLDSGRVNEQFF,TGCGCCAGCAGCTTGGATAGCGGGAGAGTCAATGAGCAGTTCTTC
TRBJ2-3,few,TRBV2,TRBD1,CASSRNRGKDTQYF,TGTGCCAGCAGTAGGAACAGGGGCAAGGATACGCAGTATTTT
TRBJ2-1,once,TRBV27,TRBD2,CASSLGGDEQFF,TGTGCCAGCAGTTTGGGAGGGGACGAGCAGTTCTTC
TRBJ2-3,-,TRBV7-6,TRBD2,CASSSGGDFTDTQYF,TGTGCCAGCAGTTCGGGGGGGGACTTCACAGATACGCAGTATTTT
TRBJ2-5,once,TRBV28,-,CASSSPLGQRETQYF,TGTGCCAGCAGTTCCCCCCTCGGACAGAGAGAGACCCAGTACTTC
TRBJ2-3,-,TRBV28,TRBD1,CASKNRGNTDTQYF,TGTGCCAGCAAGAACAGGGGAAACACAGATACGCAGTATTTT
TRBJ2-1,few,TRBV19,-,CASSTSSNYNEQFF,TGTGCCAGTAGTACCTCCTCTAATTACAATGAGCAGTTCTTC
TRBJ1-3,-,TRBV10-3,TRBD1,CAISYSAGGSSGNTIYF,TGTGCCATCAGCTACTCGGCAGGGGGGAGCTCTGGAAACACCATATATTTT
TRBJ1-5,-,TRBV28,TRBD1,CASSNKQGVSNQPQHF,TGTGCCAGCAGCAATAAACAGGGGGTTAGCAATCAGCCCCAGCATTTT
TRBJ1-4,-,TRBV5-5,TRBD1,CASSQDRDATNEKLFF,TGTGCCAGCAGCCAAGACAGGGATGCAACTAATGAAAAACTGTTTTTT
TRBJ1-3,-,TRBV29-1,-,CSVSTVFAGNTIYF,TGCAGCGTGTCGACAGTCTTCGCTGGAAACACCATATATTTT
TRBJ1-1,-,TRBV7-6,-,CASSLEDIPEDTEAFF,TGTGCCAGCAGCTTAGAGGACATCCCCGAGGACACTGAAGCTTTCTTT
TRBJ1-1,once,TRBV5-6,-,CASSLVGGGWAGVEAFF,TGTGCCAGCAGCTTGGTAGGTGGGGGCTGGGCCGGCGTTGAAGCTTTCTTT
TRBJ2-1,-,TRBV29-1,-,CSVEMRGNEQFF,TGCAGCGTTGAAATGCGGGGAAATGAGCAGTTCTTC
TRBJ2-4,few,TRBV30,-,CAWGLNIQYF,TGTGCTTGGGGACTGAACATTCAGTACTTC
TRBJ2-7,-,TRBV28,TRBD1,CASSLQGAEGEQYF,TGTGCCAGCAGTTTACAGGGGGCGGAAGGCGAGCAGTACTTC
TRBJ2-1,-,TRBV19,TRBD1,CASSLGDRAYNEQFF,TGTGCCAGTAGTTTAGGGGACAGGGCATACAATGAGCAGTTCTTC
TRBJ1-2,once,TRBV9,-,CASSVGQGICGYTF,TGTGCCAGCAGCGTCGGGCAGGGGATCTGTGGCTACACCTTC
TRBJ1-1,-,TRBV6-5,-,CASSPPGARTEAFF,TGTGCCAGCAGTCCCCCAGGGGCGCGGACTGAAGCTTTCTTT
TRBJ1-2,-,TRBV28,-,CASREQADYGYTF,TGTGCCAGCAGAGAACAGGCTGACTATGGCTACACCTTC
TRBJ2-2,-,TRBV2,TRBD2,CASSPSSGRASGELFF,TGTGCCAGCAGCCCATCTAGCGGGAGGGCCTCCGGGGAGCTGTTTTTT
TRBJ2-1,-,TRBV7-3,TRBD2,CSSSPRTSNSYNEQFF,TGTTCCAGCAGCCCTAGGACTAGCAACTCCTACAATGAGCAGTTCTTC
TRBJ2-3,-,TRBV18,-,CASSRRRAGDTDTQYF,TGTGCCAGCTCAAGGCGCCGAGCCGGAGACACAGATACGCAGTATTTT
TRBJ1-3,few,TRBV27,-,CASSSLAGNTIYF,TGTGCCAGCAGTTCCTTGGCCGGAAACACCATATATTTT
TRBJ2-5,few,TRBV6-6,-,CASSPLTGEETQYF,TGTGCCAGCAGTCCCCTCACCGGTGAAGAGACCCAGTACTTC
TRBJ2-7,-,TRBV6-5,-,CASSYYYRAPSYEQYF,TGTGCCAGCAGTTACTATTACAGAGCCCCTTCCTACGAGCAGTACTTC
TRBJ1-1,-,TRBV7-3,TRBD1,CASSLMGQGEAFF,TGTGCCAGCAGCTTAATGGGACAGGGCGAAGCTTTCTTT
TRBJ1-4,-,TRBV28,-,CASSSIGGYGSPEKLFF,TGTGCCAGCAGTTCGATAGGGGGTTACGGTTCCCCCGAAAAACTGTTTTTT
TRBJ2-1,-,TRBV7-6,TRBD2,CASSLLHHGRAVNNEQFF,TGTGCCAGCAGCCTCCTCCATCACGGGAGGGCAGTCAACAATGAGCAGTTCTTC
TRBJ2-3,-,TRBV7-9,TRBD2,CASSSPGTSEYF,TGTGCCAGCAGCTCCCCCGGGACTAGTGAGTATTTT
TRBJ1-2,few,TRBV19,-,CAFFKQKAAYGYTF,TGTGCTTTTTTCAAGCAGAAGGCGGCATACGGCTACACCTTC
TRBJ1-1,-,TRBV5-1,-,CASTTGNTEAFF,TGCGCCAGCACGACAGGGAACACTGAAGCTTTCTTT
TRBJ2-2,-,TRBV7-8,-,CASSLASANTGELFF,TGTGCCAGCAGCTTAGCTAGCGCGAACACCGGGGAGCTGTTTTTT
TRBJ1-1,-,TRBV7-2,-,CASSLHSLNTEAFF,TGTGCCAGCAGCTTACACAGCTTGAACACTGAAGCTTTCTTT
TRBJ1-5,few,TRBV19,-,CASSIVISNQPQHF,TGTGCCAGTAGTATCGTAATTAGCAATCAGCCCCAGCATTTT
TRBJ2-7,-,TRBV28,TRBD2,CASRPRLAREQYF,TGTGCCAGCCGCCCAAGACTAGCGAGGGAGCAGTACTTC
TRBJ1-2,once,TRBV5-1,TRBD1,CASSWTQGADGYTF,TGCGCCAGCAGCTGGACTCAGGGGGCGGATGGCTACACCTTC
TRBJ2-2,-,TRBV9,TRBD2,CASSLGPSGSYTGELFF,TGTGCCAGCAGCCTAGGACCTAGCGGGAGTTATACCGGGGAGCTGTTTTTT
TRBJ2-6,-,TRBV11-2,-,CASSPGEANVLTF,TGTGCCAGCAGCCCAGGGGAGGCCAACGTCCTGACTTTC
TRBJ2-7,-,TRBV11-2,TRBD1,CASSLRQGASQEQYF,TGTGCCAGCAGCCTAAGACAGGGGGCTAGTCAGGAGCAGTACTTC
TRBJ2-7,few,TRBV28,TRBD1,CASSLWGTGAGYEQYF,TGTGCCAGCAGTTTATGGGGGACAGGGGCGGGCTACGAGCAGTACTTC